The 30 T cell receptor beta chains below come from one sample, sequenced in a study of lymphopenia after photon versus proton radiotherapy. Sequenced by immunoSEQ multiplex PCR; TCRdb stores in-frame clones only, minus some. The sample records 8,000 or so clones, about 86% being singletons. The specimen was peripheral blood, collected from a patient treated with photon-based radiotherapy. All receptors derive from a man older than 75 with cholangiocarcinoma.

The rearrangement links TRBV19 to TRBJ1-6, with 9 positions matching TRBD1. Unmatched junction bases numbered 11, after V lost 10 bases and J lost 10 bases. This CDR3 has 14 residues. Germline CDR1 LNHDA, CDR2 SQIVND (reference sequence). The CDR3 nucleotides are TGTGCCACCCGGGGGGGGACAGGGATCTCACCCCTCCACTTT. It is translated as CATRGGTGISPLHF.

The CDR3 loop reads CATSGRRGEDTQYF. The CDR3 bases are TGTGCCACCAGCGGAAGGAGGGGCGAAGATACGCAGTATTTT. The genes are TRBV15 and TRBJ2-3, with D possibly TRBD2 on 6 matching bases. Germline V CDR1 and CDR2: LNHNV, YYDKDF (reference sequence). The CDR3 loop spans 14 amino acids. Between the trimmed V and J ends, which lost 5 bases and 5 bases, there was a span of 14 bases.

Only a few counts were recorded for this clone. This chain connects TRBV29-1 to TRBJ2-7, with TRBD1 matching 11 bases. The CDR3 is made up of 13 amino acids. V was clipped by 7 bases and J by 6 bases; unmatched bases: 8. Germline V lookup: CDR1 SQVTM, CDR2 ANQGSEA. CDR3 bases: TGCAGCGGAGGGACAGGGGGAGGAGGCGAGCAGTACTTC. This gives the protein CSGGTGGGGEQYF.

The chain carries TRBV7-8 and TRBJ2-7; D is possibly TRBD1 or TRBD2 (5 bases each). V was shortened by 1 base and J by 8 bases, with 15 bases between the two germline ends. This CDR3 spans 14 amino acids. Per germline, CDR1 SGHVS and CDR2 FQNEAQ. The CDR3 bases are TGTGCCAGCAGCTTAGAAGGGACGCCGGGGAAGCAGTACTTC. Translated, it gives CASSLEGTPGKQYF.

CDR3 nucleotides: TGTGCCAGCAGCGTAGTCGGGAACTATAATTCACCCCTCCACTTT. Translating it yields CASSVVGNYNSPLHF. The V gene is TRBV9, the J gene TRBJ1-6; unclear D gene. The CDR3 has 15 residues. CDR1 and CDR2 (germline): SGDLS, YYNGEE. Trimming left V 0 bases short and J 3 bases short, with 7 bases between.

This sequence joins TRBV28 and TRBJ2-3, with D hard to call. There are 15 residues in the CDR3. Trimming took 6 bases from V and 0 from J, leaving 13 bases between them. The germline CDR1 and CDR2 sequences are MDHEN and SYDVKM. As DNA, the CDR3 is TGTGCCAGCAGCCGTAGGACCGTTAGCACAGATACGCAGTATTTT. The encoded protein is CASSRRTVSTDTQYF.

The chain has TRBV19 and TRBJ2-7; no clear D gene. This CDR3 spans 14 amino acids. Trimming took off 3 bases at V and 0 bases at J, with 9 bases between the two ends. Germline V gene sequence: CDR1 LNHDA, CDR2 SQIVND (reference sequence). CDR3 nucleotide sequence: TGTGCCAGTAGTATTTACAGCAGCTCCTACGAGCAGTACTTC. Amino acids: CASSIYSSSYEQYF.

The rearrangement links TRBV11-2 to TRBJ1-2; no firm D call. This CDR3 spans 15 amino acids. The ends were cut back, 3 bases at V and 4 bases at J, with 15 bases in the middle. Germline CDR1 SGHAT, CDR2 FQNNGV. The CDR3: CASSLGSNLFYGYTF. CDR3 DNA: TGTGCCAGCAGCTTGGGTAGCAACTTATTCTATGGCTACACCTTC.

This sequence joins TRBV5-1 and TRBJ1-1; D gene unclear. CDR1 and CDR2 from the germline V gene are SGHRS and YFSETQ. This CDR3 spans 13 amino acids. Trimming left V 0 bases short and J 6 bases short, with 9 bases between. In DNA form, the CDR3 reads TGCGCCAGCAGCTTGGATTCGACGGCTGAAGCTTTCTTT. Protein product: CASSLDSTAEAFF.

The chain carries TRBV6-5 and TRBJ1-6; TRBD1 might be the D (5 bases). The CDR3 runs 15 residues. Trimming removed 6 bases from V and 8 bases from J, with 17 bases in between. Germline V gene sequence: CDR1 MNHEY, CDR2 SVGAGI. The CDR3 reads CASRPGQTRYSPLHF. The CDR3 DNA sequence: TGTGCCAGCAGGCCAGGGCAGACCCGCTATTCACCCCTCCACTTT.

This clone was counted only a few times. V is TRBV6-5 and J is TRBJ1-2; D remains ambiguous. The V end lost 6 bases, the J end lost 4 bases, and 15 bases lay between the germline ends. From germline, CDR1 is MNHEY and CDR2 SVGAGI. CDR3 length: 14 residues. The CDR3 sequence: CASSPGRDPYGYTF. CDR3 sequence (DNA): TGTGCCAGCAGCCCGGGGAGGGATCCCTATGGCTACACCTTC.

This clone has only a few counts. This chain uses TRBV18 with TRBJ1-3; TRBD1 might be the D (5 bases). CDR3 size: 17 residues. V was clipped by 2 bases and J by 0 bases, with 14 bases between them. Germline CDR1 is KGHSH and CDR2 is LQKENI. The CDR3 protein is CASSPWGRQGSGNTIYF. In DNA form, the CDR3 reads TGTGCCAGCTCACCATGGGGCCGTCAGGGCTCTGGAAACACCATATATTTT. Combining the CDR3 with reference TRBV18 and TRBJ1-3 gives the whole variable domain NAGVMQNPRHLVRRRGQEARLRCSPMKGHSHVYWYRQLPEEGLKFMVYLQKENIIDESGMPKERFSAEFPKEGPSILRIQQVVRGDSAAYFCASSPWGRQGSGNTIYFGEGSWLTVV.

This sequence joins TRBV10-3 and TRBJ2-7; 9 bases map to TRBD1. V trimming: 6 bases; J trimming: 5 bases; junction bases outside the gene matches: 8. CDR1 is ENHRY, CDR2 SYGVKD, per germline. CDR3 length: 14 amino acids. CDR3 residues: CAISYGGQGDEQYF. In nucleotides, the CDR3 is TGTGCCATCAGCTACGGGGGACAGGGAGACGAGCAGTACTTC.

This chain joins TRBV7-9 and TRBJ1-1, with D hard to call. Germline CDR1 is SEHNR and CDR2 is FQNEAQ (reference sequence). V was pared by 2 bases and J by 2 bases, with 6 bases between. The CDR3 has 13 amino acids. The CDR3 DNA follows: TGTGCCAGCAGCTTATCCGCTAACACTGAAGCTTTCTTT. This encodes CASSLSANTEAFF.

The rearrangement uses TRBV28 and TRBJ1-1; 7 positions match TRBD1. Germline CDR1 is MDHEN and CDR2 is SYDVKM. The CDR3 length is 14 residues. The V segment lost 3 bases and the J segment 4 bases; nucleotides outside the gene matches: 5. The CDR3, as DNA: TGTGCCAGCAGTTTCCAAGACAGGGCCACTGAAGCTTTCTTT. Protein sequence: CASSFQDRATEAFF.

The V call is TRBV5-6, the J call TRBJ2-7; D is undetermined. This CDR3 has 11 amino acids. Germline values: CDR1 SGHDT, CDR2 YYEEEE. Trimming shortened V by 1 base and J by 3 bases, and 2 bases separated the two germline ends. The DNA of the CDR3 is TGTGCCAGCAGCTTGAACTACGAGCAGTACTTC. Translating it yields CASSLNYEQYF.

The chain uses TRBV2 and TRBJ1-2; no clear D gene. Looked up from germline, CDR1 is SNHLY and CDR2 is FYNNEI. The CDR3 consists of 12 residues. Deletions cut 3 bases from V and 4 bases from J, with 6 bases between. The CDR3 DNA is TGTGCCAGCAGTGATCTCTCCTATGGCTACACCTTC. Amino acids: CASSDLSYGYTF.

This clone was counted once. The J gene is TRBJ2-3, the V gene TRBV7-6; the D gene is possibly TRBD2 (5 bases). V was cut by 5 bases and J by 9 bases, with 15 bases left in between. The CDR3 totals 13 residues. The germline V gene encodes CDR1 SGHVS and CDR2 FNYEAQ. CDR3 in amino acids: CASSPLEGATQYF. CDR3 nucleotide sequence: TGTGCCAGCAGCCCTCTTGAGGGCGCCACGCAGTATTTT.

J is TRBJ1-1 and V is TRBV14; TRBD1 is a possible D gene (5 bases). The germline V gene encodes CDR1 SGHDN and CDR2 FVKESK. Trimming stripped 4 bases from V and 3 bases from J, with 24 bases between. The CDR3 sequence is 18 residues long. CDR3 residues: CASSPLGGAAYYYTEAFF. CDR3 DNA sequence: TGTGCCAGCAGCCCCCTTGGCGGGGCAGCGTACTATTACACTGAAGCTTTCTTT.

V gene TRBV5-1 combines with J gene TRBJ1-3, with D possibly being TRBD1 (5 bases). In germline, CDR1 is SGHRS, CDR2 YFSETQ. The CDR3 has 17 residues. V was shortened by 0 bases and J by 4 bases, with 17 bases between the two germline ends. The CDR3 nucleotides read TGCGCCAGCAGCTTGGCCCCACCAGGGCACGCCGGAAACACCATATATTTT. This encodes CASSLAPPGHAGNTIYF.

J is TRBJ1-1 and V is TRBV7-2; no reliable D call. Trimming removed 1 base from V and 5 bases from J, with 11 bases in between. The germline CDR1 and CDR2 sequences are SGHTA and FQGNSA. The CDR3 has 14 residues. The CDR3: CASSLEVIITEAFF. The CDR3 nucleotides read TGTGCCAGCAGCTTAGAAGTTATAATAACTGAAGCTTTCTTT.

The chain is built from TRBV5-1 and TRBJ2-3; 8 bases are shared with TRBD1. The CDR3 spans 14 residues. Germline CDR1 SGHRS, CDR2 YFSETQ. The J segment lost 6 bases and the V segment lost 3 bases, leaving 6 bases of the junction unmatched. In nucleotides, the CDR3 is TGCGCCAGCAGCTACGGACAGGGCGTGGATACGCAGTATTTT. It translates to CASSYGQGVDTQYF.

The V gene is TRBV27, the J gene TRBJ1-1, with D uncertain. CDR1 is MNHEY and CDR2 is SMNVEV in the germline V gene (reference sequence). V was clipped by 3 bases and J by 0 bases, with 8 bases between them. The CDR3 contains 14 residues. The DNA of the CDR3 is TGTGCCAGCAGTTTTGCGGGGATGAACACTGAAGCTTTCTTT. This sequence encodes CASSFAGMNTEAFF.

The genes are TRBV7-8 and TRBJ2-2; D is undetermined. Germline V gene data show CDR1 as SGHVS and CDR2 as FQNEAQ. With 0 bases removed from V and 3 bases from J, the gap between germline ends came to 2 bases. CDR3 length: 13 residues. The DNA for the CDR3 is TGTGCCAGCAGCTTAGCGCACACCGGGGAGCTGTTTTTT. This encodes CASSLAHTGELFF. Full variable domain (remainder filled in from reference TRBV7-8 and TRBJ2-2): GAGVSQSPRYKVAKRGQDVALRCDPISGHVSLFWYQQALGQGPEFLTYFQNEAQLDKSGLPSDRFFAERPEGSVSTLKIQRTQQEDSAVYLCASSLAHTGELFFGEGSRLTVL.

The genes are TRBV23-1 and TRBJ2-7; tentatively, D is TRBD1 (6 bases). TRBV23-1 has ORF status, its function being uncertain. The CDR3 is made up of 12 amino acids. Between the trimmed V and J ends, which lost 8 bases and 3 bases, there was a span of 11 bases. The CDR3 sequence: CASRNRDYEQYF. The CDR3 coding sequence is TGCGCCAGCCGGAACAGGGACTACGAGCAGTACTTC.

This chain uses TRBV4-2 with TRBJ2-7; D ambiguous. CDR3 length: 15 amino acids. Germline loops: CDR1 LGHNA, CDR2 YNFKEQ. Trimming shortened V by 4 bases and J by 7 bases, and 20 bases separated the two germline ends. CDR3 bases: TGTGCCAGCAGCCCTACCATGTCACCCTACGAGGAGCAGTACTTC. Its protein product is CASSPTMSPYEEQYF.

The chain employs TRBV7-6 and TRBJ1-3; TRBD1 might be the D (6 bases). This CDR3 comprises 16 residues. CDR1 and CDR2 (germline): SGHVS, FNYEAQ. V was shortened by 5 bases and J by 7 bases, with 21 bases between the two germline ends. CDR3 bases: TGTGCCAGCAGCCTCTCCCCGGGACATGAATGGAACACCATATATTTT. Its translation: CASSLSPGHEWNTIYF.

The rearrangement uses TRBV7-8 and TRBJ2-3; D remains unclear. CDR3 length equals 13 residues. The V end was cut by 1 base, the J end by 6 bases, with 8 bases between. Germline CDR1 SGHVS, CDR2 FQNEAQ. CDR3 sequence reads: CASSLVNPDTQYF. The CDR3 coding sequence is TGTGCCAGCAGCTTAGTCAACCCGGATACGCAGTATTTT.

The chain links TRBV28 to TRBJ1-6; the D gene is possibly TRBD1 (6 bases). From germline, CDR1 is MDHEN and CDR2 SYDVKM. Trimming removed 6 bases at V and 4 bases at J, with 22 bases between. CDR3 length equals 18 residues. The CDR3 loop is CASSADWGGRWYNSPLHF. CDR3 nucleotide sequence: TGTGCCAGCAGCGCTGACTGGGGGGGGCGGTGGTATAATTCACCCCTCCACTTT.

The rearrangement links TRBV5-5 to TRBJ1-2; 8 nucleotides match TRBD1. The CDR3 extends over 17 amino acids. V shed 1 base and J 0 bases; nucleotides not matched to a gene: 8. Germline CDR1 and CDR2: SGHKS and YYEKEE (reference sequence). The CDR3 coding sequence is TGTGCCAGCAGCTTGATCCAGGGGGCCGTCACTAACTATGGCTACACCTTC. The encoded protein is CASSLIQGAVTNYGYTF. The full variable domain, completed using reference TRBV5-5 and TRBJ1-2, is DAGVTQSPTHLIKTRGQQVTLRCSPISGHKSVSWYQQVLGQGPQFIFQYYEKEERGRGNFPDRFSARQFPNYSSELNVNALLLGDSALYLCASSLIQGAVTNYGYTFGSGTRLTVV.